The 4 T cell receptor beta chains listed next were all sequenced from one sample in a study of T cell clonality in common variable immunodeficiency. The table came from immunoSEQ multiplex PCR; TCRdb's copy has only in-frame clones and leaves some out. The profile covers tens of thousands of clones, none occurring a single time. The material sequenced was peripheral blood mononuclear cells. Every receptor here comes from a person aged 18 to 70 in good health.

This clone was detected ten times or more. The observed sequence ends 3 residues before the CDR3 terminus, with the missing tail filled in from the germline J gene. V usage is TRBV11-1 and J usage is TRBJ2-3, with a possible D match to TRBD2 (5 bases). V dropped 0 bases and J dropped 4 bases, with 11 bases sitting between them. Germline V CDR1 and CDR2: SGHAT, FQDESV (reference sequence). The CDR3 contains 15 residues. CDR3 amino acids: CASSLAVLESDTQYF. The covered CDR3 bases are TGTGCCAGCAGCTTAGCAGTACTAGAATCAGATACG.

This clone was observed at least ten times. The CDR3 protein is CASSPRTGNTGELFF. Partial CDR3 DNA: TGTGCCAGCTCACCACGGACAGGGAACACCGGGGAG. V usage is TRBV18 and J usage is TRBJ2-2, with 7 positions matching TRBD1. Sequencing ends 3 residues short of the CDR3 end; the germline J gene provides the rest. Per the germline V gene, CDR1 is KGHSH and CDR2 is LQKENI. CDR3 length: 15 amino acids. V lost 1 base to trimming and J lost 1 base; unmatched junction nucleotides: 0.

This clone was detected ten times or more. From the germline J gene comes the end of the CDR3, since the read stops 3 residues before it. This rearrangement joins TRBV6-1 to TRBJ1-3, with a weak D call TRBD1 (6 bases). The CDR3 covers 15 residues. V was clipped by 0 bases and J by 3 bases, with 9 bases between them. Germline assignment: CDR1 MNHNS and CDR2 SASEGT. The CDR3 here is CASSEAETGGNTIYF. Incomplete CDR3 DNA: TGTGCCAGCAGTGAAGCGGAGACAGGTGGAAACACC.

This clone was counted ten times or more. The DNA ends 3 residues before the CDR3 does, and the rest of the CDR3 is filled in from the germline J gene. The genes are TRBV2 and TRBJ2-5; possibly TRBD2 for D (6 bases). Germline V gene lookup returns CDR1 SNHLY and CDR2 FYNNEI. CDR3 size: 13 residues. V dropped 6 bases and J dropped 0 bases, with 8 bases sitting between them. Partial CDR3 DNA: TGTGCCAGCAGGGAGGGGTACCAAGAGACC. Amino acids: CASREGYQET. The entire CDR3 protein reads CASREGYQETQYF.